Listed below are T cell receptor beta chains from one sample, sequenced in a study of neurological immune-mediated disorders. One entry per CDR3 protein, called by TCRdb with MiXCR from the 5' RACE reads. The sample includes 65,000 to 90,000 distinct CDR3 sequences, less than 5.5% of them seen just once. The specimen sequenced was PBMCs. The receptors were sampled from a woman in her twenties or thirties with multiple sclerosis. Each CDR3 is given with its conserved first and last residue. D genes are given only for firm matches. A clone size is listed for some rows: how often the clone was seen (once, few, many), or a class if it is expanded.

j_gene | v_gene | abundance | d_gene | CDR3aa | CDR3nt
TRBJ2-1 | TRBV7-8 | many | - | CASSLDPFSYNEQFF | TGTGCCAGCAGCTTAGATCCTTTCTCGTACAATGAGCAGTTCTTC
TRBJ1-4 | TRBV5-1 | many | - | CASSRDTGGEKLFF | TGCGCCAGCAGCCGGGACACCGGCGGTGAAAAACTGTTTTTT
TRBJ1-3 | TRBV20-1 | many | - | CSAREGSSGNTIYF | TGCAGTGCTAGAGAGGGCTCCTCTGGAAACACCATATATTTT
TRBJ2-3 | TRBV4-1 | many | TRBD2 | CASSQVGLAGTDTQYF | TGCGCCAGCAGCCAAGTGGGACTAGCGGGCACAGATACGCAGTATTTT
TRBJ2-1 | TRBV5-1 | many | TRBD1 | CASSPGQGSNEQFF | TGCGCCAGCAGCCCTGGACAGGGGTCCAATGAGCAGTTCTTC
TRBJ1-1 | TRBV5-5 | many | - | CASSLFPGFNTEAFF | TGTGCCAGCAGCTTGTTCCCGGGATTTAACACTGAAGCTTTCTTT
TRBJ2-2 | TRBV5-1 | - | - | CASSLEGPGTGELFF | TGCGCCAGCAGCTTGGAGGGGCCCGGCACCGGGGAGCTGTTTTTT
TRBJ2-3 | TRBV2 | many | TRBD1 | CASRAGTGFTDTQYF | TGTGCCAGCAGGGCCGGGACAGGGTTCACAGATACGCAGTATTTT
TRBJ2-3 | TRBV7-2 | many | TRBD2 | CASSLGSPTSGRRGTDTQYF | TGTGCCAGCAGCTTAGGCTCACCAACTAGCGGGAGGCGGGGCACAGATACGCAGTATTTT
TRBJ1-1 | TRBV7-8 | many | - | CASSLGQGMGTEAFF | TGTGCCAGCAGCTTAGGGCAGGGGATGGGCACTGAAGCTTTCTTT
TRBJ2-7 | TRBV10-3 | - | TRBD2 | CAISQGSSGGDYEQYF | TGTGCCATCAGCCAAGGGTCTAGCGGGGGGGACTACGAGCAGTACTTC
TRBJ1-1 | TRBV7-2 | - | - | CASSFLRVGGTEAFF | TGTGCCAGCAGCTTCCTTAGGGTGGGCGGCACTGAAGCTTTCTTT
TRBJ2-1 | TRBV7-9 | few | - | CASSPHRGRSYNEQFF | TGTGCCAGCAGCCCACACCGGGGCAGGTCCTACAATGAGCAGTTCTTC
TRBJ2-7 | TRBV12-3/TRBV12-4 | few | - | CASTLRLGHYYEQYF | TGTGCCAGCACCCTTCGACTAGGCCACTACTACGAGCAGTACTTC
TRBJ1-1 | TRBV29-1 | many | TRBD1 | CSVGQINTEAFF | TGCAGCGTGGGACAGATTAACACTGAAGCTTTCTTT
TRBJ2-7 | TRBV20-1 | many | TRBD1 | CSAQGQIPPYEQYF | TGCAGTGCTCAGGGACAGATCCCCCCCTACGAGCAGTACTTC
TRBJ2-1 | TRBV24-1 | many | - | CATSDKGDYPYNEQFF | TGTGCCACCAGTGACAAGGGGGACTACCCCTACAATGAGCAGTTCTTC
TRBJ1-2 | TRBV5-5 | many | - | CASSLQGLGGYTF | TGTGCCAGCAGCTTACAGGGCTTAGGGGGCTACACCTTC
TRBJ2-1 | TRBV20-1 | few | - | CSANGHNEQFF | TGCAGTGCTAACGGACATAATGAGCAGTTCTTC
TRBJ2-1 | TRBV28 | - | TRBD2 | CACLGRERPYNEQFF | TGTGCCTGTTTGGGGCGGGAGCGCCCCTACAATGAGCAGTTCTTC
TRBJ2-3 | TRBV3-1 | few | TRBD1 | CASTDRGLTDTQYF | TGTGCCAGCACGGACAGGGGACTCACAGATACGCAGTATTTT
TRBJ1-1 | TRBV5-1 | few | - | CASSGTLGGTEAFF | TGCGCCAGCAGCGGAACATTGGGAGGGACTGAAGCTTTCTTT
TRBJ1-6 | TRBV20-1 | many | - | CSASRPQGENSPLHF | TGCAGTGCCTCCCGCCCTCAGGGAGAAAATTCACCCCTCCACTTT
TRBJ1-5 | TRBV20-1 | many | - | CSARGRESNQPQHF | TGCAGTGCTAGAGGCAGGGAGAGCAATCAGCCCCAGCATTTT
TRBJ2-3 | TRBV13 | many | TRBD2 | CASSLAQLAGETSDTQYF | TGTGCCAGCAGCTTAGCCCAGCTAGCGGGAGAGACATCCGATACGCAGTATTTT
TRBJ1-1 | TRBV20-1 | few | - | CSASVGRGGWNTEAFF | TGCAGTGCTAGTGTGGGCAGGGGAGGTTGGAACACTGAAGCTTTCTTT
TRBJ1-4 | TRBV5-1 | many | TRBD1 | CASSSQGAFNEKLFF | TGCGCCAGCAGCTCCCAGGGGGCCTTTAATGAAAAACTGTTTTTT
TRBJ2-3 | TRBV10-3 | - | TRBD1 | CAISEPGQGSDTQYF | TGTGCCATCAGTGAGCCGGGACAGGGGTCAGATACGCAGTATTTT
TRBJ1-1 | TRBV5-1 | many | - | CASSVQGDTEAFF | TGCGCCAGCAGCGTACAGGGCGACACTGAAGCTTTCTTT
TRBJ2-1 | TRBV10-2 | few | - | CASRILGTHQFF | TGCGCCAGCAGGATTTTGGGGACTCACCAGTTCTTC
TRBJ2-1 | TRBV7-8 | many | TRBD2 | CASSLALSGRASGNEQFF | TGTGCCAGCAGCTTAGCGCTGAGCGGGAGGGCCTCCGGCAATGAGCAGTTCTTC
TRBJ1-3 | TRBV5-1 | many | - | CASSLDRASGNTIYF | TGCGCCAGCAGCTTGGACAGGGCCTCTGGAAACACCATATATTTT